This T cell receptor (beta chain) was found in a study of blood T cell repertoires in COVID-19. Turning to the study itself: There were acute and convalescent COVID-19 samples, and they came from the United States, Italy and Spain.

Germline loops: CDR1 MNHEY, CDR2 SMNVEV (reference sequence). Losses at the gene ends were 6 bases for V and 6 bases for J; bases not matched to a gene: 4. The CDR3 loop spans 14 amino acids. Produced via immunoSEQ multiplex PCR; TCRdb's table is partial and in-frame only. The sample has 85,000 to 90,000 clones, nearly 90% seen once. The sequence came from a woman of 80 years or more with active COVID-19. The rearrangement uses TRBV27 and TRBJ1-4; 10 nucleotides match TRBD1. The specimen sequenced was peripheral blood. The CDR3 spells CASRTGGQDEKLFF. In nucleotides, the CDR3 is TGTGCCAGCAGGACAGGGGGCCAGGATGAAAAACTGTTTTTT.